The next 13 T cell receptor beta chains were all read from a single sample in a study of blood T cell repertoires in COVID-19. This table comes from immunoSEQ multiplex PCR, and its TCRdb copy is limited to in-frame clones, with some not included. The table includes about 60,000 clones, about four fifths detected once. The sample comprised peripheral blood. Receptors originate from a human donor in a cohort sampled during active COVID-19.

V gene TRBV10-3 combines with J gene TRBJ2-7; no clear D. The CDR3 runs to 13 residues. The V and J ends lost 10 bases and 5 bases respectively, with 18 bases between them. Looked up from germline, CDR1 is ENHRY and CDR2 is SYGVKD. CDR3 region: CATSTLGADEQYF. The CDR3 DNA is TGTGCCACCTCAACTCTAGGAGCCGACGAGCAGTACTTC.

The V call is TRBV5-8, the J call TRBJ2-1; 9 nucleotides line up with TRBD2. This CDR3 spans 15 amino acids. CDR1 SGHTS and CDR2 YDEGEE come from the germline V gene. The V and J ends lost 3 bases and 7 bases, in that order; junction bases with no gene match: 8. The CDR3 region is CASSYSGGFGNEQFF. The CDR3 coding sequence is TGTGCCAGCAGCTATAGCGGGGGATTTGGGAATGAGCAGTTCTTC.

The CDR3 spells CASSQDFNTGELFF. Written as DNA, the CDR3 is TGTGCCAGCAGCCAGGACTTTAACACCGGGGAGCTGTTTTTT. V and J are TRBV7-2 and TRBJ2-2; tentative D call: TRBD2 (5 bases). The V gene's germline CDR1 is SGHTA and CDR2 FQGNSA. V was clipped by 5 bases and J by 2 bases, with 9 bases between them. The CDR3 runs to 14 residues.

Points on this clone: The sample carries other DNA sequences with the same CDR3. The V gene is TRBV12-3 or TRBV12-4, the J gene TRBJ1-5; the match to TRBD1 covers 9 bases. This CDR3 has 13 residues. The V gene end was trimmed by 6 bases and the J gene end by 5 bases; junction bases not matched to a gene: 2. The CDR3 nucleotides read TGTGCCAGCAGCTGGGACAGGGATCAGCCCCAGCATTTT. It codes for CASSWDRDQPQHF.

The chain is built from TRBV10-1 and TRBJ2-2, with D uncertain. Deletions cut 2 bases from V and 7 bases from J, with 11 bases between. Germline V lookup: CDR1 WNHNN, CDR2 SYGVQD (reference sequence). CDR3 length: 14 residues. CDR3 loop: CASSEARRGGELFF. CDR3 coding DNA: TGCGCCAGCAGTGAGGCTCGCCGCGGCGGGGAGCTGTTTTTT.

The chain couples TRBV10-3 to TRBJ1-4; TRBD1 matches at 7 bases. Unmatched junction bases numbered 9, after V lost 7 bases and J lost 7 bases. Germline V gives CDR1 ENHRY, CDR2 SYGVKD. This CDR3 has 14 amino acids. As DNA, the CDR3 is TGTGCCATCAAACAGGGGTTTGCTGGTGAAAAACTGTTTTTT. Amino acid sequence: CAIKQGFAGEKLFF.

This sequence joins TRBV30 and TRBJ2-3; D gene ambiguous. Trimming stripped 4 bases from V and 3 bases from J, with 8 bases between. This CDR3 has 12 residues. Looked up from germline, CDR1 is GTSNPN and CDR2 is SVGIG (reference sequence). CDR3 coding DNA: TGTGCCTGGAACCAGAATACAGATACGCAGTATTTT. Residues: CAWNQNTDTQYF.

The chain couples TRBV4-1 to TRBJ1-2, with D unresolved. The length of the CDR3 is 11 residues. V lost 3 bases and J 7 bases, leaving 6 bases between the germline ends. Germline V gene lookup returns CDR1 MGHRA and CDR2 YSYEKL. The CDR3 DNA follows: TGCGCCAGCAGCCATACTCTTGGCTACACCTTC. Its translation is CASSHTLGYTF.

The chain couples TRBV6-6 to TRBJ1-1, with 8 bases fitting TRBD1. The V and J ends lost 2 bases and 4 bases, in that order; junction bases with no gene match: 3. Germline lookup yields CDR1 MNHNY and CDR2 SVGAGI (reference sequence). The CDR3 covers 14 residues. DNA of the CDR3: TGTGCCAGCAGTTACCAGGGGGCGTTCACTGAAGCTTTCTTT. This codes for CASSYQGAFTEAFF.

V is TRBV6-9 and J is TRBJ2-5; 7 bases are shared with TRBD1. Looked up from germline, CDR1 is MNHGY and CDR2 is SVAAGI. V trimming: 6 bases; J trimming: 4 bases; junction bases outside the gene matches: 14. The CDR3 has 16 amino acids. CDR3 sequence reads: CASRETDRKGGETQYF. CDR3 nucleotides: TGTGCCAGCAGGGAAACGGACAGGAAAGGAGGAGAGACCCAGTACTTC.

The V gene is TRBV6-5, the J gene TRBJ2-7; 7 nucleotides agree with TRBD1. CDR1 is MNHEY, CDR2 SVGAGI, per germline. The CDR3 has 15 amino acids. Trimming took 8 bases from V and 2 from J; bases not matched to a gene: 12. The CDR3 loop is CASGTVSTLTYEQYF. Written as DNA, the CDR3 is TGTGCCAGCGGGACAGTTTCGACGTTGACCTACGAGCAGTACTTC.

CDR3 DNA sequence: TGTGCCAGCTCACCAGAGACAGGACTGAAAGAGACCCAGTACTTC. Encoded protein: CASSPETGLKETQYF. The rearrangement joins TRBV18 to TRBJ2-5; tentative D call: TRBD1 (6 bases). Germline V gives CDR1 KGHSH, CDR2 LQKENI. The CDR3 totals 15 residues. The germline V and J ends were trimmed by 2 bases and 3 bases, with 13 bases remaining between them.

The genes are TRBV15 and TRBJ2-4; D not resolved. The V end lost 0 bases, the J end lost 0 bases, and 15 bases lay between the germline ends. From germline, CDR1 is LNHNV and CDR2 YYDKDF (reference sequence). The CDR3 is made up of 18 amino acids. The DNA for the CDR3 is TGTGCCACCAGCAGAGATCGAGGTCCAAACCTAGCCAAAAACATTCAGTACTTC. It is translated as CATSRDRGPNLAKNIQYF.